This T cell receptor (beta chain) was sequenced in a study of blood T cells in healthy people across ages. General study results and limits: As age increased, TCR beta diversity per million T cells fell in a roughly linear fashion. A greater number of naive CD4+ cells and higher diversity distinguished long-lived donors from aged donors.

V lost 4 bases and J 0 bases, leaving 18 bases between the germline ends. Germline CDR1 reads KGHDR; CDR2 reads SFDVKD. The CDR3 covers 17 residues. Healthy Russian Caucasian donors spanned ages about 6 to 90 years. Sample-barcoded 5' priming and a J-beta primer mix drove a second PCR of about 6 to 12 cycles. TCRdb called the 5' RACE reads again in MiXCR, with one record for every CDR3 protein. The data show fewer than 1.5 million distinct CDR3 sequences, 42% seen once. Turning to this clonotype: What it binds is not known.

Sample: blood. The clonotype was recovered from a woman under 30 in good health. The chain joins TRBV24-1 to TRBJ2-7; D might be TRBD1 or TRBD2, each matching 5 bases. This CDR3 reads CATSEDRGPGNSYEQYF. CDR3 bases: TGTGCCACCAGTGAGGACCGGGGCCCCGGCAACTCCTACGAGCAGTACTTC.